A single sample is the source of the 11 T cell receptor beta chains below, sequenced in a study of human T cells and chemical hapten exposure. Using its own MiXCR run on the RACE reads, TCRdb lists one record per CDR3 protein. Among 85,000 to 90,000 distinct CDR3 sequences, around 9.6% were seen once, and the ten largest hold more than 3%. The time point denotes: pre-sensitization, week 0. Treatment specified: therapeutic diphenylcyclopropenone sensitization with weekly scalp DPC. The specimen was whole blood, collected in connection with sensitization to the hapten diphenylcyclopropenone (DPC). These receptors were collected from a middle-aged woman with alopecia areata. Some clones in this sample may be carry-over from other donors' samples.

This clonotype was detected a few times. The chain couples TRBV27 to TRBJ2-7, with 10 bases lining up with TRBD1. The CDR3 length is 14 residues. V was clipped by 8 bases and J by 4 bases; unmatched bases: 8. Germline values: CDR1 MNHEY, CDR2 SMNVEV (reference sequence). CDR3 in DNA: TGTGCCAGCGGGATGGACAGGGGGATATACGAGCAGTACTTC. It yields the protein CASGMDRGIYEQYF.

This clonotype appeared many times. The V and J genes are TRBV5-4 and TRBJ1-2; D unresolved. Trimming took off 0 bases at V and 3 bases at J, with 9 bases between the two ends. There are 14 residues in the CDR3. In germline, CDR1 is SGHNT, CDR2 YYREEE (reference sequence). This CDR3 reads CASSLAGLDYGYTF. In DNA form, the CDR3 reads TGTGCCAGCAGCTTGGCTGGGTTGGACTATGGCTACACCTTC.

This clonotype was counted at least ten times. V gene TRBV6-2 or TRBV6-3 combines with J gene TRBJ2-6; 8 bases agree with TRBD1. The CDR3 covers 16 residues. In germline, CDR1 is MNHEY, CDR2 SVGEGT. Trimming cost V 4 bases and J 2 bases; bases outside gene matches: 4. The CDR3 reads CASSSPGGTGANVLTF. As DNA, the CDR3 is TGTGCCAGCAGTTCCCCAGGGGGCACTGGGGCCAACGTCCTGACTTTC.

This clonotype appeared many times. The gene calls are TRBV30 and TRBJ2-2, with TRBD1 matching over 9 bases. The CDR3 is made up of 14 amino acids. The trim removed 7 bases at V and 6 bases at J, leaving 9 bases unmatched. Germline V CDR1 and CDR2: GTSNPN, SVGIG (reference sequence). This chain's CDR3 is CAFRQGGSPGELFF. CDR3 nucleotides: TGTGCCTTCCGACAGGGGGGATCACCCGGGGAGCTGTTTTTT.

The V call is TRBV2, the J call TRBJ2-2; D call uncertain. The V gene's germline CDR1 is SNHLY and CDR2 FYNNEI. Trimming left V 6 bases short and J 5 bases short, with 10 bases between. This CDR3 has 13 amino acids. DNA for the CDR3: TGTGCCAGCAGCCTCACAAGGACCGGGGAGCTGTTTTTT. This encodes CASSLTRTGELFF.

This clonotype was counted between two and nine times. The chain carries TRBV5-4 and TRBJ2-3, with 9 bases fitting TRBD1. Losses at the gene ends were 4 bases for V and 1 base for J; bases not matched to a gene: 10. CDR1 is SGHNT, CDR2 YYREEE, per germline (reference sequence). The length of the CDR3 is 17 residues. As DNA, the CDR3 is TGTGCCAGCAGCGACCCAACAGGGGGCGTGGGCACAGATACGCAGTATTTT. It translates to CASSDPTGGVGTDTQYF.

The V call is TRBV12-3 or TRBV12-4, the J call TRBJ2-2; D call uncertain. The CDR3 length is 13 residues. The ends were cut back, 8 bases at V and 0 bases at J, with 7 bases in the middle. This chain's CDR3 is CASYGANTGELFF. CDR3 in DNA: TGTGCCAGCTATGGGGCGAACACCGGGGAGCTGTTTTTT.

This clonotype has at least ten counts. The genes are TRBV29-1 and TRBJ2-4; 7 bases map to TRBD2. There are 14 residues in the CDR3. Germline values: CDR1 SQVTM, CDR2 ANQGSEA. V shed 4 bases and J 8 bases; nucleotides not matched to a gene: 11. CDR3 region: CSVATPASGDIQYF. DNA for the CDR3: TGCAGCGTTGCTACCCCTGCTAGCGGTGACATTCAGTACTTC.

This chain connects TRBV5-1 to TRBJ2-1; no reliable D call. The V end lost 7 bases, the J end lost 0 bases, and 11 bases lay between the germline ends. CDR3 length: 14 residues. Germline V gives CDR1 SGHRS, CDR2 YFSETQ. The CDR3, as DNA: TGCGCCAGCTATAGCACCAGCTCCTACAATGAGCAGTTCTTC. It encodes CASYSTSSYNEQFF.

With regard to this clonotype: It differs at one base from a far larger clone, so likely a read error. CDR3: CGSSSYNEQFF. As DNA, the CDR3 is TGTGGCAGCAGCTCCTACAATGAGCAGTTCTTC. The rearrangement joins TRBV2 to TRBJ2-1; unclear D gene. The length of the CDR3 is 11 residues. Germline-derived CDR1 and CDR2 are SNHLY and FYNNEI.

Notes on this clonotype: This clone may be a read error of a much larger clone one base away. The chain has TRBV15 and TRBJ2-1; 9 nucleotides line up with TRBD2. Germline V CDR1 and CDR2: LNHNV, YYDKDF (reference sequence). This CDR3 spans 15 amino acids. The CDR3 DNA reads TGTGCCGCCAGCAGAGGACTAGCGATATTCAATGAGCAGTTCTTC. Its protein is CAASRGLAIFNEQFF. The full variable domain, rest sourced from reference TRBV15 and TRBJ2-1, is DAMVIQNPRYQVTQFGKPVTLSCSQTLNHNVMYWYQQKSSQAPKLLFHYYDKDFNNEADTPDNFQSRRPNTSFCFLDIRSPGLGDTAMYLCAASRGLAIFNEQFFGPGTRLTVL.